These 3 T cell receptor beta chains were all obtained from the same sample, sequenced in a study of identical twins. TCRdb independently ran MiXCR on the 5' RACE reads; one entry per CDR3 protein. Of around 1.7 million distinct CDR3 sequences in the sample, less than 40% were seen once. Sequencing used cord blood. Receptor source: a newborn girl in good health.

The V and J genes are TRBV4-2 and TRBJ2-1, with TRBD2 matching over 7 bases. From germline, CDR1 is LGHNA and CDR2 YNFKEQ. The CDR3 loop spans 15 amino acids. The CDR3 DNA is TGTGCATCTACCACTGGGGAGGGGTCCTACAATGAGCAGTTCTTC. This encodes CASTTGEGSYNEQFF.

CDR3 nucleotide sequence: TGTGCCAGCTCACCACCGGGGCTAGCGGGGGTCTCCTACGAGCAGTACTTC. Translating gives CASSPPGLAGVSYEQYF. The chain joins TRBV18 to TRBJ2-7; TRBD2 aligns across 10 bases. Germline V gene sequence: CDR1 KGHSH, CDR2 LQKENI. The CDR3 contains 17 residues. Trimming removed 0 bases from V and 0 bases from J; junction bases left unmatched: 5.

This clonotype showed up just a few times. The CDR3 DNA sequence: TGTGCCAGCAGCTCGAACCCCGGACAGGGGCAAGAGACCCAGTACTTC. Its protein product is CASSSNPGQGQETQYF. The chain uses TRBV7-9 and TRBJ2-5; 9 nucleotides agree with TRBD1. Germline CDR1 SEHNR, CDR2 FQNEAQ (reference sequence). Losses at the gene ends were 4 bases for V and 2 bases for J; bases not matched to a gene: 8. This CDR3 is 16 amino acids long.